Below are 31 T cell receptor beta chains sequenced from a single sample in a study of shared clonotypes between healthy human individuals. The data were produced by immunoSEQ multiplex PCR, yet TCRdb's version contains in-frame clones alone and is incomplete. The repertoire holds roughly 700,000 clones, with around 72% as singletons. Material: memory CD4+ T cells sorted from blood. Subset reported: CD45RA-negative fraction. The receptor set was obtained from a woman aged 25 to 39 in good health.

The chain couples TRBV9 to TRBJ2-3, with a weak D call TRBD1 (6 bases). V gave up 3 bases and J gave up 8 bases, with 13 bases separating them. CDR3 length: 13 amino acids. The germline gives CDR1 SGDLS, CDR2 YYNGEE. DNA of the CDR3: TGTGCCAGCAGCGCCCACAGGGAAGGTACGCAGTATTTT. Residues: CASSAHREGTQYF.

The V call is TRBV5-1, the J call TRBJ1-2; D call uncertain. Germline CDR1 and CDR2: SGHRS and YFSETQ. The CDR3 is made up of 13 amino acids. The V and J ends lost 1 base and 1 base respectively, with 5 bases between them. The CDR3 here is CASSLQYNYGYTF. The DNA of the CDR3 is TGCGCCAGCAGCTTGCAGTATAACTATGGCTACACCTTC. Based on the CDR3 plus reference TRBV5-1 and TRBJ1-2, the full variable domain is KAGVTQTPRYLIKTRGQQVTLSCSPISGHRSVSWYQQTPGQGLQFLFEYFSETQRNKGNFPGRFSGRQFSNSRSEMNVSTLELGDSALYLCASSLQYNYGYTFGSGTRLTVV.

V is TRBV30 and J is TRBJ2-1; maybe TRBD2 (6 bases). The V gene lost 2 bases and the J gene lost 7 bases, with 6 bases spanning the gap. The CDR3 sequence is 11 residues long. Germline V CDR1 and CDR2: GTSNPN, SVGIG (reference sequence). For the CDR3, the DNA is TGTGCCTGGAGTAGCGGGAATGAGCAGTTCTTC. Translated: CAWSSGNEQFF.

This sequence joins TRBV5-1 and TRBJ1-1; TRBD1 is a possible D gene (5 bases). Trimming shortened V by 2 bases and J by 3 bases, and 11 bases separated the two germline ends. Germline CDR1 is SGHRS and CDR2 is YFSETQ. The CDR3 has 14 amino acids. The DNA of the CDR3 is TGCGCCAGCAGCTTCCAGGGCGCATACACTGAAGCTTTCTTT. This gives the protein CASSFQGAYTEAFF.

The DNA of the CDR3 is TGCGCCAGCAGCTTTACCCGGAGCTACCTACAGGGGGCTTTCTTT. It is translated as CASSFTRSYLQGAFF. The chain has TRBV5-1 and TRBJ1-1; TRBD1 aligns across 7 bases. Trimming cost V 2 bases and J 11 bases; bases outside gene matches: 15. CDR3 length equals 15 residues. Germline values: CDR1 SGHRS, CDR2 YFSETQ.

This clone was observed a handful of times. This rearrangement joins TRBV5-1 to TRBJ2-4; 12 bases are a match to TRBD1. Germline loops: CDR1 SGHRS, CDR2 YFSETQ. The CDR3 contains 16 residues. Unmatched junction bases numbered 7, after V lost 5 bases and J lost 4 bases. The CDR3 spells CASSQGTGGAKNIQYF. In nucleotides, the CDR3 is TGCGCCAGCAGTCAAGGGACAGGGGGCGCTAAAAACATTCAGTACTTC.

J is TRBJ1-3 and V is TRBV5-5; no reliable D call. This CDR3 spans 13 amino acids. The V gene lost 0 bases and the J gene lost 4 bases, with 5 bases spanning the gap. Looked up from germline, CDR1 is SGHKS and CDR2 is YYEKEE (reference sequence). This CDR3 reads CASSLVTGNTIYF. In DNA, the CDR3 is TGTGCCAGCAGCTTGGTAACCGGAAACACCATATATTTT.

This clone was seen a single time. The chain joins TRBV2 to TRBJ2-3; TRBD2 might be the D (5 bases). V lost 0 bases, J lost 0 bases, and 13 bases lay in between. CDR1 SNHLY and CDR2 FYNNEI come from the germline V gene. The CDR3 loop spans 17 amino acids. The CDR3 spells CASSEASAVSSTDTQYF. CDR3 sequence (DNA): TGTGCCAGCAGTGAAGCGTCAGCGGTATCTAGCACAGATACGCAGTATTTT.

The chain is built from TRBV6-5 and TRBJ2-5, with 8 bases that match TRBD2. CDR1 is MNHEY, CDR2 SVGAGI, per germline. This CDR3 contains 15 residues. After removal of 5 bases from V and 1 base from J, the junction contained 6 bases not matched to a gene. CDR3 sequence reads: CASSLRTSRQETQYF. In DNA form, the CDR3 reads TGTGCCAGCAGTCTCCGGACTAGCCGCCAAGAGACCCAGTACTTC.

The J gene is TRBJ1-1, the V gene TRBV14; TRBD1 matches 12 bases. Unmatched junction bases numbered 10, after V lost 4 bases and J lost 4 bases. The germline CDR1 and CDR2 sequences are SGHDN and FVKESK. This CDR3 region has 17 residues. The CDR3 sequence is CASSPPRDRGLSTEAFF. Here the CDR3 DNA reads TGTGCCAGCAGCCCTCCTCGGGACAGGGGGCTTAGCACTGAAGCTTTCTTT.

This clone was counted a few times. Other DNA sequences within the sample encode an identical CDR3. V gene TRBV2 combines with J gene TRBJ2-7, with D tentatively TRBD1 (5 bases). Germline V gives CDR1 SNHLY, CDR2 FYNNEI. V gave up 4 bases and J gave up 2 bases, with 6 bases separating them. The length of the CDR3 is 12 residues. CDR3 in DNA: TGTGCCAGCAGTGCGACAGCCTACGAGCAGTACTTC. As protein: CASSATAYEQYF.

The rearrangement joins TRBV9 to TRBJ2-1; 12 bases agree with TRBD2. Germline lookup yields CDR1 SGDLS and CDR2 YYNGEE. Trimming removed 2 bases from V and 9 bases from J; junction bases left unmatched: 9. The CDR3 consists of 16 residues. This CDR3 reads CASSVYLAGGPVEQFF. The CDR3 region has the DNA TGTGCCAGCAGCGTGTATCTAGCGGGAGGGCCCGTTGAGCAGTTCTTC.

J is TRBJ2-1 and V is TRBV6-1, with TRBD2 matching over 12 bases. V lost 2 bases and J lost 8; bases outside the gene matches: 4. Per germline, CDR1 MNHNS and CDR2 SASEGT. The length of the CDR3 is 15 residues. The CDR3 DNA reads TGTGCCAGCAGTGAACTAGCGGGAGGGCCGGATGAGCAGTTCTTC. Its translation is CASSELAGGPDEQFF.

The V call is TRBV4-2, the J call TRBJ2-5, with D tentatively TRBD2 (6 bases). The germline CDR1 and CDR2 sequences are LGHNA and YNFKEQ. The CDR3 runs 15 residues. V lost 0 bases to trimming and J lost 5 bases, with 13 bases between them. The CDR3 sequence is CASSQEPGGGETQYF. In DNA form, the CDR3 reads TGTGCCAGCAGCCAAGAACCCGGAGGAGGGGAGACCCAGTACTTC.

Concerning this clone: Other DNA sequences in this sample translate to the same CDR3. The chain recombines TRBV15 with TRBJ1-2, with D unresolved. The CDR3 has 12 amino acids. V gave up 0 bases and J gave up 8 bases, with 7 bases separating them. Germline V gene data show CDR1 as LNHNV and CDR2 as YYDKDF (reference sequence). CDR3 nucleotide sequence: TGTGCCACCAGCAGAGATCCTGAGGGCTACACCTTC. Its translation is CATSRDPEGYTF.

V usage is TRBV9 and J usage is TRBJ2-2; D unclear. V was shortened by 0 bases and J by 5 bases, with 5 bases between the two germline ends. Germline V gene data show CDR1 as SGDLS and CDR2 as YYNGEE. This CDR3 spans 13 amino acids. The CDR3 DNA sequence: TGTGCCAGCAGCGTAGAATATACCGGGGAGCTGTTTTTT. Protein product: CASSVEYTGELFF.

The chain uses TRBV10-3 and TRBJ2-7; D is unclear. Trimming cost V 4 bases and J 3 bases, with 10 bases left between them. Germline values: CDR1 ENHRY, CDR2 SYGVKD. This CDR3 has 13 amino acids. The CDR3, as DNA: TGTGCCATCAGTGCTTTGACAAACTACGAGCAGTACTTC. Translation: CAISALTNYEQYF.

As regards this clone: Other DNA sequences in this sample translate to the same CDR3. The chain links TRBV5-1 to TRBJ1-1; D not certain. CDR1 is SGHRS, CDR2 YFSETQ, per germline. Trimming pared 4 bases from V and 1 base from J, leaving 11 bases between. The length of the CDR3 is 14 residues. The CDR3 loop reads CASSLTGGNTEAFF. The CDR3 DNA reads as TGCGCCAGCAGCCTAACGGGAGGGAACACTGAAGCTTTCTTT. Full variable domain (rest looked up from reference TRBV5-1 and TRBJ1-1): KAGVTQTPRYLIKTRGQQVTLSCSPISGHRSVSWYQQTPGQGLQFLFEYFSETQRNKGNFPGRFSGRQFSNSRSEMNVSTLELGDSALYLCASSLTGGNTEAFFGQGTRLTVV.

This clone was detected only a few times. The chain uses TRBV2 and TRBJ2-7, with 11 bases aligning to TRBD2. The V gene end was trimmed by 4 bases and the J gene end by 2 bases; junction bases not matched to a gene: 4. Germline lookup yields CDR1 SNHLY and CDR2 FYNNEI. The CDR3 sequence is 15 residues long. In nucleotides, the CDR3 is TGTGCCAGCAGTGCCGGGACTAGCGGACCCTACGAGCAGTACTTC. It is translated as CASSAGTSGPYEQYF.

The V gene is TRBV28, the J gene TRBJ2-7; unclear D gene. This CDR3 region has 12 residues. The germline V and J ends were trimmed by 6 bases and 2 bases, with 8 bases remaining between them. Germline lookup yields CDR1 MDHEN and CDR2 SYDVKM. The CDR3 sequence: CASRQSAYEQYF. The CDR3 nucleotides read TGTGCCAGCAGACAATCGGCCTACGAGCAGTACTTC.

J is TRBJ1-5 and V is TRBV19, with TRBD1 identical over 8 bases. The CDR3 is 16 residues long. With V trimmed by 5 bases and J by 5 bases, 11 bases remained unmatched. CDR1 is LNHDA and CDR2 is SQIVND in the germline V gene (reference sequence). Here the CDR3 reads CASSPGTGTGDQPQHF. CDR3 coding DNA: TGTGCCAGTAGTCCCGGAACCGGGACAGGTGATCAGCCCCAGCATTTT.

The table lists this clone with many counts. This sample also contains other DNA sequences that code for the same CDR3. The V call is TRBV2, the J call TRBJ2-5; TRBD1 aligns across 9 bases. Germline assignment: CDR1 SNHLY and CDR2 FYNNEI. V lost 6 bases and J lost 4; bases outside the gene matches: 0. The CDR3 runs to 12 residues. The CDR3 nucleotides are TGTGCCAGCAGGGGACAGGGAGAGACCCAGTACTTC. This gives the protein CASRGQGETQYF.

The table lists this clone with many counts. The chain combines TRBV21-1 with TRBJ2-1; the D call TRBD2 from the table was never checked on the DNA. TRBV21-1 is noted as a pseudogene. The CDR3 length is 16 residues. The CDR3 spells CASSKVGRANYNEQFF. The CDR3 DNA reads TGTGCCAGCAGCAAAGTTGGGAGGGCCAACTACAATGAGCAGTTCTTC.

The chain couples TRBV7-9 to TRBJ2-4; no clear D. Germline loops: CDR1 SEHNR, CDR2 FQNEAQ (reference sequence). With 1 base removed from V and 1 base from J, the gap between germline ends came to 11 bases. The CDR3 has 16 amino acids. CDR3 nucleotide sequence: TGTGCCAGCAGCTTAGTCTTTGTGACGGCCAAAAACATTCAGTACTTC. Its protein is CASSLVFVTAKNIQYF.

The genes are TRBV6-5 and TRBJ1-5, with D possibly matching TRBD1 (6 bases). The CDR3 extends over 14 amino acids. Per germline, CDR1 MNHEY and CDR2 SVGAGI. V was clipped by 5 bases and J by 4 bases, with 12 bases between them. The CDR3 DNA is TGTGCCAGCAGTGGAACAGGGTTGAATCAGCCCCAGCATTTT. Protein: CASSGTGLNQPQHF.

This rearrangement joins TRBV18 to TRBJ1-2; D not certain. There are 15 residues in the CDR3. Deletions cut 3 bases from V and 0 bases from J, with 11 bases between. The germline V gene has CDR1 KGHSH and CDR2 LQKENI. The CDR3 is CASSPTADTNYGYTF. Here the CDR3 DNA reads TGTGCCAGCTCACCTACGGCAGATACTAACTATGGCTACACCTTC.

The rearrangement joins TRBV5-1 to TRBJ2-5; 8 bases agree with TRBD1. This CDR3 spans 15 amino acids. Germline V gene data show CDR1 as SGHRS and CDR2 as YFSETQ. V shed 2 bases and J 2 bases; nucleotides not matched to a gene: 5. The CDR3 spells CASSFGTGGQETQYF. The CDR3 nucleotides are TGCGCCAGCAGCTTCGGGACAGGCGGGCAAGAGACCCAGTACTTC.

Of note for this clone: At one end the junction does not follow the germline gene, possibly because of a read error. CDR3 bases: TGTGCCAGCAGCTTGCTGGCTAGCAGCCCGTGGGAGGCGATCTTC. As protein: CASSLLASSPWEAIF. V is TRBV5-4 and J is TRBJ2-1; perhaps TRBD2 as D (6 bases). The CDR3 covers 15 residues. Looked up from germline, CDR1 is SGHNT and CDR2 is YYREEE (reference sequence).

The rearrangement joins TRBV28 to TRBJ1-3; D unclear. CDR3 length: 13 residues. Trimming stripped 5 bases from V and 3 bases from J, with 8 bases between. Germline values: CDR1 MDHEN, CDR2 SYDVKM. In nucleotides, the CDR3 is TGTGCCAGCAGTCCTCAACTTGGAAACACCATATATTTT. Translating gives CASSPQLGNTIYF.

J is TRBJ2-3 and V is TRBV19; TRBD2 agrees at 9 bases. The CDR3 extends over 17 amino acids. Germline V gene data show CDR1 as LNHDA and CDR2 as SQIVND (reference sequence). The J segment lost 6 bases and the V segment lost 4 bases, leaving 14 bases of the junction unmatched. The CDR3 spells CASSTAASGIFRDTQYF. The CDR3 DNA reads TGTGCCAGTAGTACAGCTGCTAGCGGGATTTTTCGGGATACGCAGTATTTT.

V and J are TRBV6-1 and TRBJ2-7, with a possible D match to TRBD1 (7 bases). V was shortened by 2 bases and J by 2 bases, with 13 bases between the two germline ends. Germline CDR1 is MNHNS and CDR2 is SASEGT. This CDR3 has 15 residues. CDR3 DNA: TGTGCCAGCAGTGAACAGGGGGGTGTGGCCTACGAGCAGTACTTC. This encodes CASSEQGGVAYEQYF.